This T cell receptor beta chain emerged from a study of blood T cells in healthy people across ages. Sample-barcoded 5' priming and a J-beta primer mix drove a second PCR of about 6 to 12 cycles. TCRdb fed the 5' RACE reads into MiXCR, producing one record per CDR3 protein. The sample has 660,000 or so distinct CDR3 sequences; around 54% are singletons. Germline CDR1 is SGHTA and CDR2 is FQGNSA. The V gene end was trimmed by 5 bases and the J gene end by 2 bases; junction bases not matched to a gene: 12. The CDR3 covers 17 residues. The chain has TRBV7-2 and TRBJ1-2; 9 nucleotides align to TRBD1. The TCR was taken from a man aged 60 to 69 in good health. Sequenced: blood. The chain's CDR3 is CASSVGTGIAGNYGYTF. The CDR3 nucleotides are TGTGCCAGCAGCGTCGGGACAGGGATTGCGGGAAACTATGGCTACACCTTC. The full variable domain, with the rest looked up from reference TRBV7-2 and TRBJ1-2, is GAGVSQSPSNKVTEKGKDVELRCDPISGHTALYWYRQSLGQGLEFLIYFQGNSAPDKSGLPSDRFSAERTGGSVSTLTIQRTQQEDSAVYLCASSVGTGIAGNYGYTFGSGTRLTVV.